These 29 T cell receptor beta chains were all obtained from the same sample, sequenced in a study of shared clonotypes between healthy human individuals (dated by TCRdb to 2019 to 2021). Receptors were amplified or captured by the immunoSEQ multiplex PCR assay. The immuneACCESS repertoire file appears here via TCRdb, limited to in-frame rearrangements. These files lack a portion of the clones; in checked studies, under half of the deficit traces to unresolved V genes, and the cause of the others is not known. This sample comprises around 2.1 million clones, approximately 94% of them detected only once. The ten largest clonotypes hold about 0.13% of the sample. Input material: naive CD4+ T cells sorted from blood. Reading the label with the study, this specimen's cell subset or site is: CD45RA+ positively selected. The source is a young man in good health.

The chain is built from TRBV2 and TRBJ1-2; TRBD1 agrees at 7 bases. CDR1 and CDR2 (germline): SNHLY, FYNNEI. The CDR3 is 13 amino acids. The junction had 6 bases not matched to a gene; V was cut back by 6 bases and J by 5 bases. CDR3 sequence reads: CASRDRNPYGYTF. The CDR3 DNA reads TGTGCCAGCAGGGACAGGAATCCTTATGGCTACACCTTC.

As regards this clone: The same CDR3 is also encoded by other DNA sequences in this sample. CDR3 in amino acids: CASSLRTGGSYEQYF. In DNA form, the CDR3 reads TGCGCCAGCAGCCTCCGGACAGGGGGCTCCTACGAGCAGTACTTC. The J gene is TRBJ2-7, the V gene TRBV5-1; 10 nucleotides agree with TRBD1. V shed 4 bases, J shed 0 bases, and the junction held 4 bases outside the gene matches. CDR1 and CDR2 (germline): SGHRS, YFSETQ. CDR3 length: 15 amino acids.

The chain couples TRBV11-3 to TRBJ2-1; possibly TRBD2 for D (6 bases). This CDR3 spans 14 amino acids. Germline V CDR1 and CDR2: SGHNT, YENEEA. Trimming cost V 6 bases and J 8 bases, with 17 bases left between them. The chain's CDR3 is CASSPHQASDEQFF. In DNA, the CDR3 is TGTGCCAGCAGTCCCCACCAGGCTAGCGATGAGCAGTTCTTC.

Regarding this clone: This specimen includes other DNA sequences encoding the same CDR3. CDR3 bases: TGTGCCAGCAGCCCCCGGACTAGCGGCAACACCGGGGAGCTGTTTTTT. Translation: CASSPRTSGNTGELFF. The chain joins TRBV7-2 to TRBJ2-2, with 10 bases lining up with TRBD2. Trimming cost V 5 bases and J 2 bases; bases outside gene matches: 5. CDR3 length: 16 amino acids. Per the germline V gene, CDR1 is SGHTA and CDR2 is FQGNSA.

The J gene is TRBJ2-7, the V gene TRBV20-1, with D uncertain. This CDR3 contains 10 residues. CDR1 DFQATT and CDR2 SNEGSKA come from the germline V gene (reference sequence). V lost 5 bases to trimming and J lost 6 bases, with 8 bases between them. The CDR3 here is CSAANTEQYF. The CDR3 bases are TGCAGTGCTGCCAATACCGAGCAGTACTTC.

The chain has TRBV5-4 and TRBJ2-1; 13 bases fit TRBD2. This CDR3 has 19 residues. Germline V lookup: CDR1 SGHNT, CDR2 YYREEE (reference sequence). V gave up 4 bases and J gave up 0 bases; unmatched junction bases: 10. Here the CDR3 reads CASSHPTSGGQSSYNEQFF. Written as DNA, the CDR3 is TGTGCCAGCAGCCACCCGACTAGCGGGGGGCAGAGCTCCTACAATGAGCAGTTCTTC.

The rearrangement links TRBV11-3 to TRBJ1-2; TRBD1 might be the D (5 bases). The CDR3 covers 14 residues. V lost 0 bases, J lost 3 bases, and 8 bases lay in between. Germline V gene data show CDR1 as SGHNT and CDR2 as YENEEA. The CDR3 sequence: CASSLDAGYYGYTF. The CDR3 bases are TGTGCCAGCAGCTTAGATGCAGGGTACTATGGCTACACCTTC.

This chain connects TRBV11-2 to TRBJ1-5; unclear D gene. The CDR3 has 15 residues. The germline CDR1 and CDR2 sequences are SGHAT and FQNNGV. The V gene lost 6 bases and the J gene lost 4 bases, with 16 bases spanning the gap. CDR3 in amino acids: CASSIDNSGNQPQHF. The DNA for the CDR3 is TGTGCCAGCAGTATCGACAATTCGGGGAATCAGCCCCAGCATTTT.

This clone was recorded once. This sequence joins TRBV5-6 and TRBJ1-3; the D is unclear. V was shortened by 2 bases and J by 7 bases, with 16 bases between the two germline ends. The CDR3 runs 15 residues. Germline lookup yields CDR1 SGHDT and CDR2 YYEEEE. In nucleotides, the CDR3 is TGTGCCAGCAGCTTTGGCAGACAAGGACGCAACACCATATATTTT. Protein product: CASSFGRQGRNTIYF.

The V call is TRBV25-1, the J call TRBJ2-7, with 7 bases aligning to TRBD1. This CDR3 is built from 15 residues. Germline values: CDR1 MGHDK, CDR2 SYGVNS. The junction had 7 bases not matched to a gene; V was cut back by 3 bases and J by 2 bases. As DNA, the CDR3 is TGTGCCAGCAGTGATGACAGGGTCGGAGCCTACGAGCAGTACTTC. Its translation: CASSDDRVGAYEQYF.

This clone turned up a few times. The identical CDR3 is also encoded by other nucleotide sequences in the sample. The V and J genes are TRBV2 and TRBJ2-5; D gene unclear. The CDR3 consists of 11 residues. V was trimmed by 2 bases and J by 5 bases, leaving 3 bases between them. Germline lookup yields CDR1 SNHLY and CDR2 FYNNEI. The CDR3 bases are TGTGCCAGCAGTGAACAGGAGACCCAGTACTTC. Translated, it gives CASSEQETQYF.

The chain uses TRBV10-2 and TRBJ2-7, with D unresolved. The V end was cut by 2 bases, the J end by 2 bases, with 10 bases between. Germline V gene sequence: CDR1 WSHSY, CDR2 SAAADI. CDR3 length equals 14 residues. The CDR3 DNA is TGCGCCAGCAGTGAGGCCTTACAAACCTACGAGCAGTACTTC. It yields the protein CASSEALQTYEQYF.

This chain joins TRBV11-2 and TRBJ2-7, with a tentative D call TRBD2 (5 bases). With 0 bases removed from V and 3 bases from J, the gap between germline ends came to 15 bases. Per the germline V gene, CDR1 is SGHAT and CDR2 is FQNNGV. This CDR3 contains 16 residues. DNA for the CDR3: TGTGCCAGCAGCTTAGAGGCGACACCAGGACTCTACGAGCAGTACTTC. As protein: CASSLEATPGLYEQYF.

This clone appeared once. The chain is built from TRBV10-3 and TRBJ1-4; TRBD1 is a possible D gene (6 bases). The V gene's germline CDR1 is ENHRY and CDR2 SYGVKD. This CDR3 spans 15 amino acids. Trimming shortened V by 5 bases and J by 2 bases, and 12 bases separated the two germline ends. Here the CDR3 DNA reads TGTGCCATCAGTCCCAAAGGGGGGACTAATGAAAAACTGTTTTTT. Its translation is CAISPKGGTNEKLFF.

Comments on this clone: This specimen includes other DNA sequences encoding the same CDR3. The chain joins TRBV25-1 to TRBJ1-1, with 7 bases that match TRBD1. Germline V gene lookup returns CDR1 MGHDK and CDR2 SYGVNS. Losses at the gene ends were 8 bases for V and 1 base for J; bases not matched to a gene: 4. The CDR3 consists of 13 residues. CDR3 sequence reads: CASSGQPNTEAFF. For the CDR3, the DNA is TGTGCCAGCTCGGGACAGCCGAACACTGAAGCTTTCTTT.

In this sample, this clone turned up once. The chain couples TRBV6-5 to TRBJ1-2; 7 bases are a match to TRBD1. CDR3 length: 16 residues. Trimming at V came to 0 bases and at J to 2 bases, leaving 6 bases not matched to a gene. Germline CDR1 and CDR2: MNHEY and SVGAGI. CDR3 residues: CASSYSQTGNNYGYTF. The CDR3 region has the DNA TGTGCCAGCAGTTACTCTCAGACAGGGAACAACTATGGCTACACCTTC.

This chain joins TRBV2 and TRBJ1-2; D is undetermined. CDR1 is SNHLY, CDR2 FYNNEI, per germline. V was trimmed by 3 bases and J by 4 bases, leaving 9 bases between them. The CDR3 has 13 residues. The CDR3 reads CASSEDGLYGYTF. Here the CDR3 DNA reads TGTGCCAGCAGTGAGGACGGCCTCTATGGCTACACCTTC.

V and J are TRBV30 and TRBJ2-1, with unresolved D. Germline V gives CDR1 GTSNPN, CDR2 SVGIG (reference sequence). V lost 5 bases, J lost 4 bases, and 15 bases lay in between. The CDR3 consists of 14 residues. The DNA for the CDR3 is TGTGCCTGGGGGGTACTCTCCGGGTACAATGAGCAGTTCTTC. Its translation is CAWGVLSGYNEQFF.

In this sample, this clone turned up a few times. V gene TRBV10-3 combines with J gene TRBJ1-1, with TRBD1 as a possible D gene (5 bases). Looked up from germline, CDR1 is ENHRY and CDR2 is SYGVKD. There are 14 residues in the CDR3. The CDR3 protein is CAAWAGRLNTEAFF. In DNA, the CDR3 is TGTGCGGCCTGGGCAGGGAGATTGAACACTGAAGCTTTCTTT.

Comment on this clone: The sample holds other DNA sequences that translate to the same CDR3. This chain links TRBV19 with TRBJ2-7; 11 bases line up with TRBD2. V gave up 4 bases and J gave up 1 base; unmatched junction bases: 0. Germline CDR1 and CDR2: LNHDA and SQIVND (reference sequence). The CDR3 consists of 14 residues. CDR3 in amino acids: CASSRTSGSYEQYF. The CDR3 nucleotides read TGTGCCAGTAGTAGGACTAGCGGGTCCTACGAGCAGTACTTC. Full variable domain (missing parts from reference TRBV19 and TRBJ2-7): DGGITQSPKYLFRKEGQNVTLSCEQNLNHDAMYWYRQDPGQGLRLIYYSQIVNDFQKGDIAEGYSVSREKKESFPLTVTSAQKNPTAFYLCASSRTSGSYEQYFGPGTRLTVT.

In its sample, this clone was seen once. The J gene is TRBJ1-1, the V gene TRBV6-5, with unresolved D. Germline loops: CDR1 MNHEY, CDR2 SVGAGI. The CDR3 has 14 amino acids. The V and J ends lost 5 bases and 2 bases respectively, with 12 bases between them. This CDR3 is CASSLERKNTEAFF. The CDR3 coding sequence is TGTGCCAGCAGTCTGGAACGTAAAAACACTGAAGCTTTCTTT.

About this clone: In the same sample, other DNA sequences code for this CDR3. The chain employs TRBV7-6 and TRBJ2-3; 9 bases align to TRBD2. The V gene end was trimmed by 5 bases and the J gene end by 0 bases; junction bases not matched to a gene: 6. The CDR3 covers 16 residues. Germline-derived CDR1 and CDR2 are SGHVS and FNYEAQ. CDR3 bases: TGTGCCAGCAGCCTAGATGCGGGGGGGAGCACAGATACGCAGTATTTT. This encodes CASSLDAGGSTDTQYF.

The rearrangement joins TRBV19 to TRBJ2-1, with a tentative D call TRBD1 (6 bases). This CDR3 region has 15 residues. Per germline, CDR1 LNHDA and CDR2 SQIVND (reference sequence). V was trimmed by 5 bases and J by 4 bases, leaving 15 bases between them. DNA for the CDR3: TGTGCCAGTAGTCCATTCCGGGACACTTACAATGAGCAGTTCTTC. Protein: CASSPFRDTYNEQFF.

This chain connects TRBV27 to TRBJ1-4; possible D gene TRBD1, 5 bases. The ends were cut back, 8 bases at V and 4 bases at J, with 23 bases in the middle. Germline values: CDR1 MNHEY, CDR2 SMNVEV (reference sequence). The CDR3 sequence is 17 residues long. The CDR3 here is CASGRDAIQARNEKLFF. CDR3 nucleotide sequence: TGTGCCAGCGGCCGGGACGCTATCCAGGCCCGTAATGAAAAACTGTTTTTT.

The V call is TRBV10-3, the J call TRBJ1-4; 9 nucleotides align to TRBD1. CDR1 is ENHRY, CDR2 SYGVKD, per germline. The trim removed 10 bases at V and 3 bases at J, leaving 9 bases unmatched. This CDR3 contains 15 residues. For the CDR3, the DNA is TGTGCCACGACAACAGGGGGCGCTTCTAATGAAAAACTGTTTTTT. Translating gives CATTTGGASNEKLFF.

V gene TRBV27 combines with J gene TRBJ1-5, with a tentative D call TRBD1 (6 bases). CDR3 size: 13 residues. CDR1 and CDR2 from the germline V gene are MNHEY and SMNVEV (reference sequence). V lost 4 bases and J lost 9, with 13 bases in between. This CDR3 is CASSSDSRGPQHF. For the CDR3, the DNA is TGTGCCAGCAGTTCGGACAGCCGGGGGCCCCAGCATTTT.

The chain links TRBV30 to TRBJ1-1; D is perhaps TRBD1 (5 bases). The CDR3 has 14 amino acids. In germline, CDR1 is GTSNPN, CDR2 SVGIG (reference sequence). V dropped 0 bases and J dropped 5 bases, with 13 bases sitting between them. CDR3 loop: CAWSVGAHRTEAFF. The CDR3 nucleotides are TGTGCCTGGAGTGTAGGGGCCCACAGGACTGAAGCTTTCTTT.

The chain is built from TRBV11-2 and TRBJ1-2; 9 bases line up with TRBD1. Trimming cost V 5 bases and J 5 bases; bases outside gene matches: 6. Germline CDR1 is SGHAT and CDR2 is FQNNGV. The CDR3 extends over 14 amino acids. CDR3 protein: CASSSGQGMYGYTF. The CDR3 nucleotides are TGTGCCAGCAGCAGTGGACAGGGGATGTATGGCTACACCTTC.

This clone was recorded only once. The sample holds other DNA sequences that translate to the same CDR3. The chain carries TRBV11-3 and TRBJ2-3, with D tentatively TRBD2 (6 bases). V was cut by 3 bases and J by 0 bases, with 7 bases left in between. From germline, CDR1 is SGHNT and CDR2 YENEEA. The CDR3 loop spans 14 amino acids. The CDR3 DNA reads TGTGCCAGCAGCTTGGGGAGGAGCACAGATACGCAGTATTTT. Translating gives CASSLGRSTDTQYF.